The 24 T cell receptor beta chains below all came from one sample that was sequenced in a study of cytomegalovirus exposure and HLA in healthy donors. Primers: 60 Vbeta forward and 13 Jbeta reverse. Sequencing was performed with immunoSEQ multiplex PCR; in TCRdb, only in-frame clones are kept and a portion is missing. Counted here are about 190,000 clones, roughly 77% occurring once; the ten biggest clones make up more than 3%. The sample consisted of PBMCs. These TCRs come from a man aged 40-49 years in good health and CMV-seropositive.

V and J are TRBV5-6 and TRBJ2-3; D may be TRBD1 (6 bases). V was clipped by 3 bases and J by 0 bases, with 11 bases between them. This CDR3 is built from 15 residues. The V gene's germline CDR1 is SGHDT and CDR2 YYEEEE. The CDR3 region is CASSWGHTSTDTQYF. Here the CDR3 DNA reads TGTGCCAGCAGCTGGGGACATACTAGCACAGATACGCAGTATTTT.

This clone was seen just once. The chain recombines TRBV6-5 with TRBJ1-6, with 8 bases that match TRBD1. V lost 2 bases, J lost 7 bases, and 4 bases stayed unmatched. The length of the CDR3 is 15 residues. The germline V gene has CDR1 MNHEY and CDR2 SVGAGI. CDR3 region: CASSYAGGGNSPLHF. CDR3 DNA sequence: TGTGCCAGCAGTTACGCAGGGGGCGGAAATTCACCCCTCCACTTT.

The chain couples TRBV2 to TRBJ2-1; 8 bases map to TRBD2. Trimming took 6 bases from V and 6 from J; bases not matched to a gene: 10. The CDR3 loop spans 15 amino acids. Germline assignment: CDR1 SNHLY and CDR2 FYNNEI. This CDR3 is CASRDGGADLNEQFF. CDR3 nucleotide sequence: TGTGCCAGCAGGGACGGGGGGGCGGATCTCAATGAGCAGTTCTTC.

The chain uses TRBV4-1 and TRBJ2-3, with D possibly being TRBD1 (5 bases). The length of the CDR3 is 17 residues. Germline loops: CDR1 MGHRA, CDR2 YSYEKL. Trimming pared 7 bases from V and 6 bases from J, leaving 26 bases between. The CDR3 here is CASTQTRLGQAYDTQYF. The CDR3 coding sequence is TGCGCCAGCACCCAGACCCGGTTGGGGCAGGCATACGATACGCAGTATTTT.

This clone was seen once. The chain's CDR3 is CASSLAGTNTGELFF. CDR3 coding DNA: TGTGCCAGTAGTTTAGCGGGGACGAACACCGGGGAGCTGTTTTTT. The chain carries TRBV19 and TRBJ2-2; TRBD2 agrees at 8 bases. The CDR3 runs 15 residues. Germline CDR1 is LNHDA and CDR2 is SQIVND (reference sequence). V shed 5 bases and J 0 bases; nucleotides not matched to a gene: 2. Drawing the rest from reference TRBV19 and TRBJ2-2, the complete variable domain is DGGITQSPKYLFRKEGQNVTLSCEQNLNHDAMYWYRQDPGQGLRLIYYSQIVNDFQKGDIAEGYSVSREKKESFPLTVTSAQKNPTAFYLCASSLAGTNTGELFFGEGSRLTVL.

The CDR3, as DNA: TGTGCCAGCGCCCTAGGGAACTCGGGGGGAGATACGCAGTATTTT. It encodes CASALGNSGGDTQYF. The gene calls are TRBV5-4 and TRBJ2-3; TRBD2 matches 7 bases. Trimming cost V 7 bases and J 5 bases; bases outside gene matches: 13. The CDR3 sequence is 15 residues long. The V gene's germline CDR1 is SGHNT and CDR2 YYREEE (reference sequence).

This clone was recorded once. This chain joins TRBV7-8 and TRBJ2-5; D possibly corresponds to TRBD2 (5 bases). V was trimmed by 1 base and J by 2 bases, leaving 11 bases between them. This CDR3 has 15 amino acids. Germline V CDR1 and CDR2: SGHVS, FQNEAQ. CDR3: CASSLVGRLQETQYF. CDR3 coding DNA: TGTGCCAGCAGCTTAGTTGGACGACTACAAGAGACCCAGTACTTC.

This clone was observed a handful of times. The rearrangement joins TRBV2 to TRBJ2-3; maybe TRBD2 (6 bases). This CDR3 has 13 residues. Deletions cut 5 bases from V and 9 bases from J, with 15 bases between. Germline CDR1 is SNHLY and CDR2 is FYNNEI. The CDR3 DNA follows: TGTGCCAGCAGTATGACTAGAAGTGACACGCAGTATTTT. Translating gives CASSMTRSDTQYF.

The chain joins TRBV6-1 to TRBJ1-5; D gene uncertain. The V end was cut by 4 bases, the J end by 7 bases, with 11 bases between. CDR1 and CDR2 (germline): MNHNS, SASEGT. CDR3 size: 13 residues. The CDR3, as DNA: TGTGCCAGCAGTGGAGGGTTTCGCCAGCCCCAGCATTTT. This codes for CASSGGFRQPQHF.

The CDR3 bases are TGTGCCAGCTCACCACAACAGGGAAAGCACGAGCAGTACTTC. It specifies CASSPQQGKHEQYF. V is TRBV18 and J is TRBJ2-7, with D possibly TRBD1 on 6 matching bases. V dropped 1 base and J dropped 5 bases, with 12 bases sitting between them. The germline gives CDR1 KGHSH, CDR2 LQKENI. The CDR3 has 14 amino acids.

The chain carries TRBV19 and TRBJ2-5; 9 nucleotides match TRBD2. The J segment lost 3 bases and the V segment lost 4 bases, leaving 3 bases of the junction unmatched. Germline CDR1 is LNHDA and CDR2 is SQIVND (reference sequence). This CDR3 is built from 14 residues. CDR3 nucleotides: TGTGCCAGTAGTAAAATAGCGGGAGAAGAGACCCAGTACTTC. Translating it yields CASSKIAGEETQYF.

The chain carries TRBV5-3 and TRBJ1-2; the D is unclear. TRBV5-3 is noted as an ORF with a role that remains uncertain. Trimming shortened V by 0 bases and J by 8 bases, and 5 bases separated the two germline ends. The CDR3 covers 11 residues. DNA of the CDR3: TGTGCCAGAAGCTTGGGAGGGGGCTACACCTTC. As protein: CARSLGGGYTF.

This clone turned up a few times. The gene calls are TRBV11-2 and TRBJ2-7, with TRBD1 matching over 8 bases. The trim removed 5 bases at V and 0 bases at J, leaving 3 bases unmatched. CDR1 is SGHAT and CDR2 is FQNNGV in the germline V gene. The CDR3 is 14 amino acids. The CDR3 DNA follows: TGTGCCAGCAGCCAAGACAGGGGCTCCTACGAGCAGTACTTC. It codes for CASSQDRGSYEQYF.

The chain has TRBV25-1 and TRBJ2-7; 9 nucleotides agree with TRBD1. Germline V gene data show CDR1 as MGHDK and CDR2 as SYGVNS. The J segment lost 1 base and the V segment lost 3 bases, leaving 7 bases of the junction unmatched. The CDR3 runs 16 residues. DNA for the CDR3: TGTGCCAGCAGTGATCACGGGACAGGGTCGTCCTACGAGCAGTACTTC. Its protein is CASSDHGTGSSYEQYF.

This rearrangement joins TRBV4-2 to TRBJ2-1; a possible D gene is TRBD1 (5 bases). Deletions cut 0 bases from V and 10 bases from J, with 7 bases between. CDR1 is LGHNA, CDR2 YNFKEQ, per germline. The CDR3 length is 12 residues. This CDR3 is CASSQDRQEQFF. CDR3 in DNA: TGTGCCAGCAGCCAAGATCGACAGGAGCAGTTCTTC.

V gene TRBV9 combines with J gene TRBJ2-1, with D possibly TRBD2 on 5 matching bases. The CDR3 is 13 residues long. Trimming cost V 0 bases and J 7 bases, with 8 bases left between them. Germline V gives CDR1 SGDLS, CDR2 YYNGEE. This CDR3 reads CASSVASMNEQFF. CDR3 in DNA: TGTGCCAGCAGCGTAGCTAGCATGAATGAGCAGTTCTTC.

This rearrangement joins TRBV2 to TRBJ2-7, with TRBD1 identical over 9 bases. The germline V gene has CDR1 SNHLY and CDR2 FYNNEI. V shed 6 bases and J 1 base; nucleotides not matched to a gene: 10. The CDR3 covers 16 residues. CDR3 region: CASRGTGGAGSYEQYF. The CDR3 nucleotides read TGTGCCAGCAGGGGCACAGGGGGCGCGGGGTCCTACGAGCAGTACTTC.

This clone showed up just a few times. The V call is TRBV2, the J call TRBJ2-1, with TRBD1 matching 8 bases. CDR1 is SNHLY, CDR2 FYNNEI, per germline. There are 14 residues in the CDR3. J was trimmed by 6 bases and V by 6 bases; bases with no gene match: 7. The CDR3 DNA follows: TGTGCCAGCAGAAAAGGACAGGGTGTCAATGAGCAGTTCTTC. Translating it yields CASRKGQGVNEQFF.

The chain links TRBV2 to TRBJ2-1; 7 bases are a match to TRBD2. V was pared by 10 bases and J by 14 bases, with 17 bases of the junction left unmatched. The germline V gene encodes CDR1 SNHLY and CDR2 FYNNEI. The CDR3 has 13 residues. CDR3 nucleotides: TGTGCCATCCACGGGACTACATTCTTTAAGGAGTTCTTC. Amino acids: CAIHGTTFFKEFF.

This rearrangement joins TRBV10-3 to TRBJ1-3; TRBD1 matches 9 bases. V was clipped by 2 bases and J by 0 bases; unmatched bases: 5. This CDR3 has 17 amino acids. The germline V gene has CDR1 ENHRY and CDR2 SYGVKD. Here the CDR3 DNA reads TGTGCCATCAGTGAGGGACAGGGGCTTTCCTCTGGAAACACCATATATTTT. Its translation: CAISEGQGLSSGNTIYF.

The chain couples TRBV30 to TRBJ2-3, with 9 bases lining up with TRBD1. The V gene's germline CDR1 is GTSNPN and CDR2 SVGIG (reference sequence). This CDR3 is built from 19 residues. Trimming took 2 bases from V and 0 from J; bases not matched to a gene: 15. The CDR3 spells CAWSYGTLGTGLSTDTQYF. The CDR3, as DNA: TGTGCCTGGAGTTACGGAACCCTTGGGACAGGGCTTAGCACAGATACGCAGTATTTT.

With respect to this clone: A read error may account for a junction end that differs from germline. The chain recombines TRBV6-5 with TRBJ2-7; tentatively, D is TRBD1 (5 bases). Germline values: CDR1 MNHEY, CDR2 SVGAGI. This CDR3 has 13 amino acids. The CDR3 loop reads CASGAYGSSEQYF. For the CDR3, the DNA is TGTGCCAGCGGGGCCTACGGGTCCTCCGAGCAGTACTTC.

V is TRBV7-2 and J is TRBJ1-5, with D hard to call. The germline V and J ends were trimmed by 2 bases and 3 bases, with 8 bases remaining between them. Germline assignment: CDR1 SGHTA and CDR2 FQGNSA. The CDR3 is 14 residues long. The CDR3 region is CASSLRGDNQPQHF. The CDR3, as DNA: TGTGCCAGCAGCTTACGGGGTGACAATCAGCCCCAGCATTTT.

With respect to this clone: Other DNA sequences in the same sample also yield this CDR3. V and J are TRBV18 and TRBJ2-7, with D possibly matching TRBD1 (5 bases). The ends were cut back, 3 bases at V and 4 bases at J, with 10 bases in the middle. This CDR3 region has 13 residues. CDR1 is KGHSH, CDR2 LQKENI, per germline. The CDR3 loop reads CASSPPQGYEQYF. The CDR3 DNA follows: TGTGCCAGCTCACCGCCCCAGGGTTACGAGCAGTACTTC.